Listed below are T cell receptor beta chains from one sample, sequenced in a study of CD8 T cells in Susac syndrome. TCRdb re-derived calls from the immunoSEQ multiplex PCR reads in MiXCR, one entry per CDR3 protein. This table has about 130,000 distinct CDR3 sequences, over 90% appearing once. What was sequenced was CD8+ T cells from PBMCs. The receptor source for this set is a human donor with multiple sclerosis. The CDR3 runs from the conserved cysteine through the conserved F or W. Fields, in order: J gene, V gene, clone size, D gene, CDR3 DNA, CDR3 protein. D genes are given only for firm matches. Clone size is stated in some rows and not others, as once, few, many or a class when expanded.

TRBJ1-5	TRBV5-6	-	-	TGTGCCAGCAGCTTTGGAAGTAGCAATCAGCCCCAGCATTTT	CASSFGSSNQPQHF
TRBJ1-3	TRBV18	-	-	TGTGCCAGCTCACCACCGCAGAGTTCTGGAAACACCATATATTTT	CASSPPQSSGNTIYF
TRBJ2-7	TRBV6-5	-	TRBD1	TGTGCCAGCAGTTACGGTCGGGACAGGGGGCAGGAGCAGTACTTC	CASSYGRDRGQEQYF
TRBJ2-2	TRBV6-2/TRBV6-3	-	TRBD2	TGTGCCAGTACCTCCGGGGGGTACACCGGGGAGCTGTTTTTT	CASTSGGYTGELFF
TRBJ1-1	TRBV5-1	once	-	TGCGCCAGCAGCTGGGCAGGTGAAGCTTTCTTT	CASSWAGEAFF
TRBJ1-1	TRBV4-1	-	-	TGCGCCAGCAGCCAAGGCGAGTACACTGAAGCTTTCTTT	CASSQGEYTEAFF
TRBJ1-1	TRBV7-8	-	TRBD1	TGTGCCAGCAGCCCTACGACAGGGGGGGACACTGAAGCTTTCTTT	CASSPTTGGDTEAFF
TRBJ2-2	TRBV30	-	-	TGTGCCTGGACACGTGAGGCCAGGGGCCGAAAGACCGGGGAGCTGTTTTTT	CAWTREARGRKTGELFF
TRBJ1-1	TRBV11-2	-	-	TGTGCCAGCAGCTTAGATGCGTTCCGGAACACTGAAGCTTTCTTT	CASSLDAFRNTEAFF
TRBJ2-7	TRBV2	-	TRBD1	TGTGCCAGCAGCTTGTTCGGGACAGGGGTTACAGGGCAGTACTTC	CASSLFGTGVTGQYF
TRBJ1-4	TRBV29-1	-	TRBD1	TGCAGCGCTACGGCTTGGGACAGAGGCCTGTTTTTT	CSATAWDRGLFF
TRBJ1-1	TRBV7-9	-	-	TGTGCCAGCAGCCCTCGGGGCGGTGAAGCTTTCTTT	CASSPRGGEAFF
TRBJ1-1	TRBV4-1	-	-	TGCGCCAGCAGCCTATCGGGACTGCAAAACACTGAAGCTTTCTTT	CASSLSGLQNTEAFF
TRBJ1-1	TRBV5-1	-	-	TGCGCCAGCACCGCGGGGGGTAGAGCTTTCTTT	CASTAGGRAFF
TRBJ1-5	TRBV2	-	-	TGTGCCAGCAGTTCAGGACCCAATCAGCCCCAGCATTTT	CASSSGPNQPQHF
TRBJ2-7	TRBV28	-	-	TGTGCCAGCAGTCTTATAAGGGGGTTCGACGAGCAGTACTTC	CASSLIRGFDEQYF
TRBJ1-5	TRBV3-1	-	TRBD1	TGTGCCAGCAGCCAATCGACAGGGATGCTTCAGCCCCAGCATTTT	CASSQSTGMLQPQHF
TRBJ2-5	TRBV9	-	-	TGTGCCAGCAGCGTAGAGGGGGGAGATCAAGAGACCCAGTACTTC	CASSVEGGDQETQYF
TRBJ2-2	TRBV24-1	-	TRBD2	TGTGCCACCAGTGATTTCCTAGCGGGGTCGAACACCGGGGAGCTGTTTTTT	CATSDFLAGSNTGELFF
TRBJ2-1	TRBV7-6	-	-	TGTGCCAGCAGCTTAGCTACACCTCACCAGGATGAGCAGTTCTTC	CASSLATPHQDEQFF
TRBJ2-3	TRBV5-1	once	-	TGCGCCAGCACTCGGACGACGCCCGGGGTTGATACGCAGTATTTT	CASTRTTPGVDTQYF
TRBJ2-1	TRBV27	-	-	TGTGCCAGCAGTTTAGGGACCGAGAATTCGGAGCAGTTCTTC	CASSLGTENSEQFF
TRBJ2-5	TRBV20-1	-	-	TGCAGTGCTAGAATCCGGGACCAGCAAGAGACCCAGTACTTC	CSARIRDQQETQYF
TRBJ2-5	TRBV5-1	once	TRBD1	TGCGCCAGCAGCCGGACAGGGGTTGAAGAGACCCAGTACTTC	CASSRTGVEETQYF
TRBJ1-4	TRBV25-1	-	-	TGTGCCAGCAGTTGGGGTGTAGCAACTAATGAAAAACTGTTTTTT	CASSWGVATNEKLFF
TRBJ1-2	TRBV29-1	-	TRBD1	TGCAGCGTTGATGGCCCCGGGACAGGGAGCGGCTACACCTTC	CSVDGPGTGSGYTF
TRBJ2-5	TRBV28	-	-	TGTGCCAGCAGTTCAGGGGTTCAAGAGACCCAGTACTTC	CASSSGVQETQYF
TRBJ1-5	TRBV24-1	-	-	TGTGCCACCAGTAAACAGGACAGCAATCAGCCCCAGCATTTT	CATSKQDSNQPQHF
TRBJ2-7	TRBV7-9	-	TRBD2	TGTGCCAGCACCGACGGACTAGTCCCCTACGAGCAGTACTTC	CASTDGLVPYEQYF
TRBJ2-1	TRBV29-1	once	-	TGCAGCGTTGAAGGGACGGTCTCCTACAATGAGCAGTTCTTC	CSVEGTVSYNEQFF
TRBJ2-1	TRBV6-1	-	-	TGTGCCAGCAGTCACCGGGACGTTAACAATGAGCAGTTCTTC	CASSHRDVNNEQFF
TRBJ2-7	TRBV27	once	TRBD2	TGTGCCAGCAGTTTCCGGACTAGCGGGGGCTTCTACGAGCAGTACTTC	CASSFRTSGGFYEQYF
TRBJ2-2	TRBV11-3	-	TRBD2	TGTGCCAGCAACAACTGGACTAGCATTGGGGAGCTGTTTTTT	CASNNWTSIGELFF
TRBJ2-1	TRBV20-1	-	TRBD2	TGCAGTGCTAGTTCGCGGGAGGGCAATGAGCAGTTCTTC	CSASSREGNEQFF
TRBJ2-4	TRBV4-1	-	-	TGCGCCAGCAGCCAAGCCGGGGGTGGAAACATTCAGTACTTC	CASSQAGGGNIQYF
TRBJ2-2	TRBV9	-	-	TGTGCCAGCAGCCCCCGGCTTAAAGCGAACACCGGGGAGCTGTTTTTT	CASSPRLKANTGELFF
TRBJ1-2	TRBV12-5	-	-	TGTGCTAGTGGTTTGGTAGTAAGGATTGCCCATAACTATGGCTACACCTTC	CASGLVVRIAHNYGYTF
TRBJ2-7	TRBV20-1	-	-	TGCAGTGCTAGAGGGAAGGACAGAGCCTACGAGCAGTACTTC	CSARGKDRAYEQYF
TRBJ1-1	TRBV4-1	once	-	TGCGCCAGCAGCCAGTATTCGGCGGGTAACACTGAAGCTTTCTTT	CASSQYSAGNTEAFF
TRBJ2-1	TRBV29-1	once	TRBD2	TGCAGCACCACGGGACTAGCGGGGTGGAATGAGCAGTTCTTC	CSTTGLAGWNEQFF
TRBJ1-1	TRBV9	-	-	TGTGCCAGCAGCTCCGGTGGGTGGGACACTGAAGCTTTCTTT	CASSSGGWDTEAFF
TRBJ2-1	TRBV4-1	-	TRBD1	TGCGCCAGCAGCCAAGCCCAGGGGGCGAATCAGCAGTTCTTC	CASSQAQGANQQFF
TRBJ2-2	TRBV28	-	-	TGTGCCAGCAGTTTGTGGCCGAACACCGGGGAGCTGTTTTTT	CASSLWPNTGELFF
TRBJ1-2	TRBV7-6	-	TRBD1	TGTGCCAGCAGCAGTGATCCGGGACAGGGAAATGGCTACACCTTC	CASSSDPGQGNGYTF
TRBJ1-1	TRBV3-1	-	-	TGTGCCAGCAGCCAAGCGGGGGACACTGAAGCTTTCTTT	CASSQAGDTEAFF
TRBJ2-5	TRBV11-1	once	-	TGTGCCAGCAGCTTAGACCCGGGACGTGAGCAAGAGACCCAGTACTTC	CASSLDPGREQETQYF
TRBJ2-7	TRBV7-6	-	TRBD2	TGTGCCAGCAGCCCCCCCCGGCGGGGGTACGAGCAGTACTTC	CASSPPRRGYEQYF
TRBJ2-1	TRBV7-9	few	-	TGTGCCAGCAGCTTCCGGGACAATGAGCAGTTCTTC	CASSFRDNEQFF
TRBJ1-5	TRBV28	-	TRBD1	TGTGCCAGCAGTGGGACAGGGGGCGGTCAGCCCCAGCATTTT	CASSGTGGGQPQHF
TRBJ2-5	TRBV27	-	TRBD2	TGTGCCAGCAGCTCTAGCGGGCAAGAGACCCAGTACTTC	CASSSSGQETQYF
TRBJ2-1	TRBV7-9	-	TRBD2	TGTGCCAGCAGCTTAGGACTAGCGCCGTACAATGAGCAGTTCTTC	CASSLGLAPYNEQFF
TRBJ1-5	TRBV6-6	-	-	TGTGCCAGCAGCTCCCGGGCCGGGGGGGATAATCAGCCCCAGCATTTT	CASSSRAGGDNQPQHF
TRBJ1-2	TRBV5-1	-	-	TGCGCCAGCAGCTTGGAACAGGACTACTATGGCTACACCTTC	CASSLEQDYYGYTF